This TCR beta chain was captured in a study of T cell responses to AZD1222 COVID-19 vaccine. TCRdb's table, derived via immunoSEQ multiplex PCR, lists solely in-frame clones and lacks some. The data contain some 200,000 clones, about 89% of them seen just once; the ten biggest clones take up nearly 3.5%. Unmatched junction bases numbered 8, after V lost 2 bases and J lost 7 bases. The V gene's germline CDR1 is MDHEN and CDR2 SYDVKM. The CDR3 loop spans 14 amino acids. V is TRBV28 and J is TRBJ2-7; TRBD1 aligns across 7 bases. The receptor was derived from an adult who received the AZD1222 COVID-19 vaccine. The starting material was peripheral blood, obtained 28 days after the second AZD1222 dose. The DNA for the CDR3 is TGTGCCAGCAGTTTAGTCGACAGGGACGGGGAGCAGTACTTC. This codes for CASSLVDRDGEQYF.